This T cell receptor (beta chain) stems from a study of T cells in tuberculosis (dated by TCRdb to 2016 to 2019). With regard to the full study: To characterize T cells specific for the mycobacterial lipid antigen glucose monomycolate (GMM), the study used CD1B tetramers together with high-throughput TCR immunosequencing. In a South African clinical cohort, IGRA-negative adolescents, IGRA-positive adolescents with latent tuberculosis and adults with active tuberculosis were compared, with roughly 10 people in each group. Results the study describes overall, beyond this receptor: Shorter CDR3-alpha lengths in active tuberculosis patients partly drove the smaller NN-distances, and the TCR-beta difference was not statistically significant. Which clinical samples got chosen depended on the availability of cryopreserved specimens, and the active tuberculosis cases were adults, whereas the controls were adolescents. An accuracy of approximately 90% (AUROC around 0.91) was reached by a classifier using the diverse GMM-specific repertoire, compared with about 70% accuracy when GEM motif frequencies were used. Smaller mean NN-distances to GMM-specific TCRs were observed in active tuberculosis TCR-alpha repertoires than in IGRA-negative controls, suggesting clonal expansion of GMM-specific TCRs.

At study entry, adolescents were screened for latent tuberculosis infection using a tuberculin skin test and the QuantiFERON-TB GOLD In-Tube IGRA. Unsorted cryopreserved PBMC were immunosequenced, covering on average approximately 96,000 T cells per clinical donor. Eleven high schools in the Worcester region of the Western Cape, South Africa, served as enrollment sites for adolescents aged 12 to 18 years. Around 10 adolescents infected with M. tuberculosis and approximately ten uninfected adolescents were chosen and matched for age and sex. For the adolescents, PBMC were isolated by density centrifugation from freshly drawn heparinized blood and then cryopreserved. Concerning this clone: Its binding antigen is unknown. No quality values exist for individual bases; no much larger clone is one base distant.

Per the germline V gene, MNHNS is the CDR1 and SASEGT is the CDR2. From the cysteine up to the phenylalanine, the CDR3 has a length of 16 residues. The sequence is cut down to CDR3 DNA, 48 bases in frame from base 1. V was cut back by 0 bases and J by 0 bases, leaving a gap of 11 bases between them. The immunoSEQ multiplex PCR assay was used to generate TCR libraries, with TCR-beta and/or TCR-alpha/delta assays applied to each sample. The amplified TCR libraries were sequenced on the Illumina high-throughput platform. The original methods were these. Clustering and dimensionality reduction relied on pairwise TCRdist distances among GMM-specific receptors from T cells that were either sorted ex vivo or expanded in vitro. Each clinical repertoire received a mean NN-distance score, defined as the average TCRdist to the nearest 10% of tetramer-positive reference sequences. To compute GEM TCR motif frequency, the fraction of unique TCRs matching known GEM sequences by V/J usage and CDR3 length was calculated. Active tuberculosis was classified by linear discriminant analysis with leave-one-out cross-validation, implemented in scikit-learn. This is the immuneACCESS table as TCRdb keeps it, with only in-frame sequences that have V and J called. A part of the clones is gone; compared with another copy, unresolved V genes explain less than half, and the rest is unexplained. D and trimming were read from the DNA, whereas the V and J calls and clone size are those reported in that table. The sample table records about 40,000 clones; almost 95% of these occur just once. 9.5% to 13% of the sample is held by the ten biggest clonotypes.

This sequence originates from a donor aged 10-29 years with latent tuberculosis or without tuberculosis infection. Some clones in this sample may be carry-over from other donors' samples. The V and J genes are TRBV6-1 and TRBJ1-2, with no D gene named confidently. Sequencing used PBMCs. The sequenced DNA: TGTGCCAGCAGTGAAGCCGCTGCTTCAGCTAACTATGGCTACACCTTC. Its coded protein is CASSEAAASANYGYTF.